These 30 T cell receptor beta chains originate from one sample sequenced in a study of vaccination and CD4 T cells after COVID-19 (dated by TCRdb to 2022 to 2024). The library relied on PCR. Instrument used: Illumina iSeq 100. At the Johns Hopkins FTIC core, DNA from the cultured CD4+ T cells underwent TCR sequencing with the Oncomine TCR Beta short-read assay. TCRdb itself trimmed the public reads at Q25 with fastp, ran MiXCR and retained productive beta chains. For every CDR3 protein sequence, its rows merge into one entry that carries the most common genes and DNA. Within this sample are nearly 9,000 distinct CDR3 sequences, with around 56% of them counted one time only. The ten largest clones represent roughly 7.2% of the sample. The sample's treatment or condition, from its label and the paper: roughly nine-day PBMC culture with coronavirus spike peptide pools or control peptides (ViraFEST assay).

What these receptors recognize is not known. Sequencing was done on a sample of CD4+ T cells from blood, cultured in vitro. The receptors come from a human donor who had recovered from COVID-19.

The chain carries TRBV6-1 and TRBJ1-5; D is possibly TRBD1 (6 bases). Trimming cost V 6 bases and J 8 bases, with 14 bases left between them. Germline V gene lookup returns CDR1 MNHNS and CDR2 SASEGT. This CDR3 comprises 13 residues. CDR3 protein: CASSLRGGEPQHF. Here the CDR3 DNA reads TGTGCCAGCAGCCTCAGGGGAGGTGAGCCCCAGCATTTT.

This clonotype turned up a few times. The V call is TRBV20-1, the J call TRBJ1-2; 7 nucleotides line up with TRBD1. The junction had 18 bases not matched to a gene; V was cut back by 6 bases and J by 8 bases. The V gene's germline CDR1 is DFQATT and CDR2 SNEGSKA (reference sequence). The CDR3 sequence is 15 residues long. DNA of the CDR3: TGCAGTGCGCCAGACGGACAGGCGATTAATCGAGGCTACACCTTC. As protein: CSAPDGQAINRGYTF.

In this sample, this clonotype turned up once. This rearrangement joins TRBV11-2 to TRBJ2-3; 8 nucleotides agree with TRBD2. After removal of 5 bases from V and 3 bases from J, the junction contained 10 bases not matched to a gene. Germline-derived CDR1 and CDR2 are SGHAT and FQNNGV. The CDR3 is 16 residues long. The CDR3 sequence: CASSLIAGGTTDTQYF. CDR3 nucleotide sequence: TGTGCCAGCAGCCTGATTGCGGGGGGAACGACAGATACGCAGTATTTT. Combining the CDR3 with reference TRBV11-2 and TRBJ2-3 gives the whole variable domain EAGVAQSPRYKIIEKRQSVAFWCNPISGHATLYWYQQILGQGPKLLIQFQNNGVVDDSQLPKDRFSAERLKGVDSTLKIQPAKLEDSAVYLCASSLIAGGTTDTQYFGPGTRLTVL.

The CDR3 reads CASSRSGRRADTQYF. The CDR3, as DNA: TGTGCCAGCAGTCGTAGCGGGAGGCGTGCGGATACGCAGTATTTT. This chain links TRBV6-1 with TRBJ2-3; TRBD2 agrees at 10 bases. V gave up 5 bases and J gave up 6 bases; unmatched junction bases: 8. Germline-derived CDR1 and CDR2 are MNHNS and SASEGT. The length of the CDR3 is 15 residues.

The V call is TRBV4-3, the J call TRBJ1-2; D possibly corresponds to TRBD1 (5 bases). The CDR3 covers 13 residues. Germline V lookup: CDR1 LGHNA, CDR2 YSLEER. Trimming pared 3 bases from V and 8 bases from J, leaving 13 bases between. The CDR3 region is CASSQRPGTGYTF. The DNA of the CDR3 is TGCGCCAGCAGCCAGCGTCCAGGGACGGGCTACACCTTC.

The V and J genes are TRBV19 and TRBJ2-1, with 9 bases identical to TRBD2. Germline CDR1 LNHDA, CDR2 SQIVND (reference sequence). The junction had 9 bases not matched to a gene; V was cut back by 5 bases and J by 7 bases. The CDR3 covers 15 residues. The CDR3 nucleotides are TGTGCCAGTAGTCGGGGGCGGGAGGGCCTAAATGAGCAGTTCTTC. This gives the protein CASSRGREGLNEQFF.

The rearrangement joins TRBV6-4 to TRBJ2-3; D is perhaps TRBD2 (7 bases). Germline CDR1 is MRHNA and CDR2 is SNTAGT. V was cut by 3 bases and J by 3 bases, with 10 bases left in between. The CDR3 loop spans 14 amino acids. The CDR3 loop is CASSEGGATDTQYF. The CDR3 region has the DNA TGTGCCAGCAGTGAAGGGGGGGCTACAGATACGCAGTATTTT.

By frequency in the sample, this clonotype is large (0.1 to 1%). The V gene is TRBV6-5, the J gene TRBJ1-1, with D unresolved. Germline assignment: CDR1 MNHEY and CDR2 SVGAGI. This CDR3 contains 14 residues. V was clipped by 0 bases and J by 1 base, with 6 bases between them. CDR3 amino acids: CASSYSEQNTEAFF. CDR3 nucleotide sequence: TGTGCCAGCAGTTACTCCGAGCAGAACACTGAAGCTTTCTTT.

This clonotype appeared a single time. The gene calls are TRBV29-1 and TRBJ1-1; the D gene is possibly TRBD1 (6 bases). This CDR3 spans 14 amino acids. In germline, CDR1 is SQVTM, CDR2 ANQGSEA. With 7 bases removed from V and 1 base from J, the gap between germline ends came to 16 bases. The CDR3 DNA follows: TGCAGCGCCGGGGTAGGGGGACAGAACACTGAAGCTTTCTTT. Protein: CSAGVGGQNTEAFF.

The V and J genes are TRBV10-3 and TRBJ1-1; 7 bases fit TRBD1. CDR3 length: 14 amino acids. Germline V lookup: CDR1 ENHRY, CDR2 SYGVKD. After removal of 6 bases from V and 5 bases from J, the junction contained 9 bases not matched to a gene. The DNA for the CDR3 is TGTGCCATCAGCGACAGGGATGTAAGGACTGAAGCTTTCTTT. Protein: CAISDRDVRTEAFF.

The rearrangement joins TRBV6-5 to TRBJ1-6; D is undetermined. The length of the CDR3 is 15 residues. CDR1 is MNHEY, CDR2 SVGAGI, per germline. With 2 bases removed from V and 0 bases from J, the gap between germline ends came to 5 bases. CDR3 sequence (DNA): TGTGCCAGCAGTTACGAGAGCTCCTATAATTCACCCCTCCACTTT. Its protein product is CASSYESSYNSPLHF.

This clonotype was recorded a few times. The CDR3: CSALGLPTTDTQYF. In DNA form, the CDR3 reads TGCAGTGCTCTGGGGCTTCCCACCACAGATACGCAGTATTTT. The chain is built from TRBV20-1 and TRBJ2-3; TRBD1 might be the D (5 bases). Trimming left V 5 bases short and J 2 bases short, with 14 bases between. Germline V lookup: CDR1 DFQATT, CDR2 SNEGSKA (reference sequence). The CDR3 consists of 14 residues.

This rearrangement joins TRBV7-2 to TRBJ2-7; D could derive from TRBD1 or TRBD2 (5 bases each). This CDR3 has 14 amino acids. Trimming took off 5 bases at V and 6 bases at J, with 17 bases between the two ends. Germline lookup yields CDR1 SGHTA and CDR2 FQGNSA. The CDR3 DNA is TGTGCCAGCAGCCGCCAATCTGGGGGTCTCGAGCAGTACTTC. Encoded protein: CASSRQSGGLEQYF.

This clonotype came up a few times. The chain recombines TRBV2 with TRBJ2-7, with 9 bases fitting TRBD1. In germline, CDR1 is SNHLY, CDR2 FYNNEI. Losses at the gene ends were 6 bases for V and 0 bases for J; bases not matched to a gene: 6. This CDR3 contains 15 residues. The CDR3 region is CASSPGQGLSYEQYF. The CDR3 DNA reads TGTGCCAGCAGCCCGGGACAGGGCCTCTCCTACGAGCAGTACTTC.

The chain combines TRBV12-3 or TRBV12-4 with TRBJ2-5; either TRBD1 or TRBD2 may fit D (5 bases each). This CDR3 spans 13 amino acids. V lost 6 bases and J lost 5, with 13 bases in between. CDR3 region: CASSLGGPETQYF. The CDR3 nucleotides are TGTGCCAGCAGCCTTGGGGGTCCCGAGACCCAGTACTTC.

There are a few counts of this clonotype. The chain employs TRBV6-2 or TRBV6-3 and TRBJ1-1; 7 bases fit TRBD1. This CDR3 has 13 amino acids. The junction had 4 bases not matched to a gene; V was cut back by 2 bases and J by 7 bases. CDR1 and CDR2 from the germline V gene are MNHEY and SVGEGT. Here the CDR3 reads CASSYGHRGEAFF. CDR3 in DNA: TGTGCCAGCAGTTACGGACACAGGGGTGAAGCTTTCTTT.

V usage is TRBV11-2 and J usage is TRBJ1-2, with a tentative D call TRBD1 (6 bases). Trimming shortened V by 1 base and J by 4 bases, and 19 bases separated the two germline ends. Looked up from germline, CDR1 is SGHAT and CDR2 is FQNNGV. The CDR3 length is 17 residues. The CDR3 DNA is TGTGCCAGCAGCTTAGCCGTAGGAGGGGGTTACTCCTATGGCTACACCTTC. Residues: CASSLAVGGGYSYGYTF.

In this sample, this clonotype turned up a few times. The V and J genes are TRBV7-2 and TRBJ1-1; TRBD1 agrees at 7 bases. Germline V gene lookup returns CDR1 SGHTA and CDR2 FQGNSA. V trimming: 5 bases; J trimming: 8 bases; junction bases outside the gene matches: 11. This CDR3 comprises 14 residues. As DNA, the CDR3 is TGTGCCAGCAGCGCCATACAGGGGATTTCCGAAGCTTTCTTT. Translating gives CASSAIQGISEAFF.

The rearrangement uses TRBV7-2 and TRBJ2-2; unclear D gene. Germline values: CDR1 SGHTA, CDR2 FQGNSA. The CDR3 loop spans 14 amino acids. V dropped 0 bases and J dropped 5 bases, with 7 bases sitting between them. In nucleotides, the CDR3 is TGTGCCAGCAGCTTAGCGGACCGGACCGGGGAGCTGTTTTTT. The encoded protein is CASSLADRTGELFF.

The chain uses TRBV29-1 and TRBJ1-2; D unresolved. Germline lookup yields CDR1 SQVTM and CDR2 ANQGSEA. The V end was cut by 7 bases, the J end by 0 bases, with 9 bases between. The CDR3 is made up of 12 amino acids. CDR3 DNA: TGCAGCGCAGAGAGGACTAACTATGGCTACACCTTC. Translated: CSAERTNYGYTF.

The J gene is TRBJ2-5, the V gene TRBV24-1, with D possibly matching TRBD1 (6 bases). This CDR3 has 14 residues. The germline V and J ends were trimmed by 1 base and 4 bases, with 9 bases remaining between them. Looked up from germline, CDR1 is KGHDR and CDR2 is SFDVKD. The CDR3 protein is CATSDFPRGETQYF. The CDR3 coding sequence is TGTGCCACCAGTGATTTCCCCAGGGGAGAGACCCAGTACTTC.

This clonotype was counted only a few times. The chain is built from TRBV15 and TRBJ2-3; TRBD1 matches 7 bases. CDR1 is LNHNV and CDR2 is YYDKDF in the germline V gene (reference sequence). The CDR3 is made up of 14 amino acids. The V gene end was trimmed by 3 bases and the J gene end by 6 bases; junction bases not matched to a gene: 6. This CDR3 is CATSSRDSLDTQYF. The CDR3 nucleotides are TGTGCCACCAGCAGCCGGGACAGTCTTGATACGCAGTATTTT.

This clonotype was counted only a few times. This rearrangement joins TRBV27 to TRBJ2-3; 9 bases are shared with TRBD1. This CDR3 has 13 residues. J lost 6 bases, V lost 10 bases, and 8 bases had no gene match. The germline V gene encodes CDR1 MNHEY and CDR2 SMNVEV (reference sequence). CDR3 sequence (DNA): TGTGCCACCGCGGACAGGGGAGTTGATACGCAGTATTTT. Its protein is CATADRGVDTQYF.

CDR3 coding DNA: TGTGCCACCAGCAGAGGCGGACAGGGGTCTCAAGGCTACACCTTC. Translating it yields CATSRGGQGSQGYTF. The chain employs TRBV15 and TRBJ1-2; 9 nucleotides agree with TRBD1. CDR3 length: 15 residues. Losses at the gene ends were 1 base for V and 8 bases for J; bases not matched to a gene: 8. Looked up from germline, CDR1 is LNHNV and CDR2 is YYDKDF (reference sequence).

The CDR3 spells CASSGRDRGKGTEAFF. The CDR3 DNA sequence: TGTGCCAGCAGCGGCCGGGACAGGGGAAAGGGTACTGAAGCTTTCTTT. The chain employs TRBV7-8 and TRBJ1-1, with 10 bases fitting TRBD1. The CDR3 runs 16 residues. Germline lookup yields CDR1 SGHVS and CDR2 FQNEAQ. The J segment lost 5 bases and the V segment lost 5 bases, leaving 11 bases of the junction unmatched.

CDR3 residues: CSALDVKTGASTEAFF. CDR3 nucleotide sequence: TGCAGTGCTCTCGACGTAAAAACAGGGGCGAGCACTGAAGCTTTCTTT. V gene TRBV20-1 combines with J gene TRBJ1-1; 7 bases map to TRBD1. This CDR3 region has 16 residues. The germline gives CDR1 DFQATT, CDR2 SNEGSKA (reference sequence). V dropped 5 bases and J dropped 4; count of bases not matched to a gene: 16.

In its sample, this clonotype was seen once. V gene TRBV6-1 combines with J gene TRBJ1-5; D is unresolved. The V gene lost 3 bases and the J gene lost 7 bases, with 13 bases spanning the gap. Germline V gene sequence: CDR1 MNHNS, CDR2 SASEGT. The CDR3 covers 14 residues. The CDR3 DNA sequence: TGTGCCAGCAGTGAGATGATAGGGAGACAGCCCCAGCATTTT. As protein: CASSEMIGRQPQHF.

The rearrangement links TRBV30 to TRBJ1-2, with D possibly matching TRBD1 (5 bases). CDR3 length: 14 amino acids. The V gene lost 2 bases and the J gene lost 8 bases, with 18 bases spanning the gap. CDR1 is GTSNPN, CDR2 SVGIG, per germline (reference sequence). CDR3 sequence reads: CAWSPKAAWGGYTF. In DNA form, the CDR3 reads TGTGCCTGGAGTCCTAAAGCGGCCTGGGGGGGCTACACCTTC.

This clonotype was observed a few times. J is TRBJ1-1 and V is TRBV2; maybe TRBD1 (5 bases). The CDR3 has 11 amino acids. Trimming removed 11 bases at V and 8 bases at J, with 15 bases between. Per the germline V gene, CDR1 is SNHLY and CDR2 is FYNNEI. In DNA, the CDR3 is TGTGCCTCGATCGAGTACAGGGAAGCTTTCTTT. It is translated as CASIEYREAFF.

The chain combines TRBV12-3 or TRBV12-4 with TRBJ1-2; D perhaps matches TRBD1 (6 bases). The length of the CDR3 is 13 residues. V was pared by 3 bases and J by 8 bases, with 13 bases between. The chain's CDR3 is CASSFRGGGGYTF. CDR3 sequence (DNA): TGTGCCAGCAGTTTTAGGGGGGGAGGGGGCTACACCTTC.